Sequencing of this T cell receptor (beta chain) was carried out in a study of cytomegalovirus exposure and HLA in healthy donors. Study-wide context: Most genotyped donors, around 78% of around 370, had Caucasian-associated genetic ancestry.

A word on this clone: Its antigen is currently unknown.

Germline loops: CDR1 SGHRS, CDR2 YFSETQ. V lost 4 bases to trimming and J lost 3 bases, with 17 bases between them. This CDR3 is 16 amino acids long. Points from the study as a whole: HLA alleles were associated with some 16,000 TCR beta sequences in a later analysis at 0.05 false discovery rate. Donor immune exposure was known only as CMV serostatus.

The primer mix had 60 Vbeta and 13 Jbeta primers. Here immunoSEQ multiplex PCR was the method, and the copy in TCRdb shows in-frame clones only, minus some. This sample's clone table lists 150,000 to 200,000 clones. The V and J genes are TRBV5-1 and TRBJ2-1; the D gene is possibly TRBD1 (6 bases). The sample consisted of PBMCs. This clonotype was obtained from a woman aged 18-29 years in good health and CMV-seropositive. The CDR3 DNA is TGCGCCAGCAGCGGAGGCCCGACGGACAGCTACAATGAGCAGTTCTTC. Amino acid sequence: CASSGGPTDSYNEQFF.